This TCR beta chain was captured in a study of T-cell memory formation after mild COVID-19 (dated by TCRdb to 2020 to 2023). The study in broad terms: TCR sequence clusters from the two donors were largely donor specific. In a couple of donors, T-cell clones that expanded and contracted after mild COVID-19 were followed by sequencing TCRalpha and TCRbeta repertoires longitudinally. Two young, previously healthy adult volunteers made up the cohort, one male and one female.

This clonotype was seen ten or more times. Its recognized antigen is unknown. One base away there is no much larger clone; base qualities are not given. Its CDR3 holds 14 amino acids, cysteine through phenylalanine. The sequence is cut down to CDR3 DNA, 42 bases in frame from base 1. Germline trimming amounts to 7 bases on V and 6 bases on J, with 9 as the count of junction bases outside the gene matches. Based on the germline V gene (reference sequence), the CDR1 and CDR2 sequences are DFQATT and SNEGSKA. Ficoll-Paque density gradient centrifugation was used to isolate PBMCs. Here is what the overall study found, with its caveats: SARS-CoV-2 specificity was not confirmed for the second-wave clones peaking on day 37. Contracting CD4+ clones turned up mainly in the CM and EM memory subsets, whereas EMRA was where CD8+ clones were enriched. Some responding clones were detected in pre-infection memory, suggesting pre-existing cross-reactive memory T cells joined the SARS-CoV-2 response. Clones contracting from day 15 to 85 had balanced CD4/CD8 phenotypes, while a second wave expanding from day 15 to 37 was biased towards CD4+. Only a couple of mild cases were covered by the study, and larger cohorts that include severe cases with pre-infection samples were considered necessary.

Reads for this sample came from an Illumina NovaSeq 6000. TCRalpha and TCRbeta cDNA libraries were constructed by 5'RACE with constant-segment primers, with sample barcodes and unique molecular identifiers being introduced. Trizol reagent was used to extract RNA from every sample. Amplification of the libraries took two PCR steps, and the second step added a second sample barcode plus Illumina TruSeq adapters. The libraries were sequenced on an Illumina NovaSeq using 2 x 150 bp paired-end reads. The original pipeline was this. Reads were demultiplexed and collapsed into UMI-guided consensus sequences with migec v1.2.7. Using mixcr v2.1.11, UMI consensuses were aligned to TRA and TRB V and J templates and then assembled into clonotypes. A clonotype was counted as expanded or contracted only if both edgeR and NoisET called the change significant, with noise models trained on biological replicates. For edgeR calls, the thresholds were a false discovery rate-adjusted p below 0.01 and a log2 fold-change of 1. As an exploratory analysis of dynamics, PCA with hierarchical clustering was applied to max-normalized trajectories of the 1000 most abundant clonotypes. Separately sequenced CD4+ and CD8+ repertoires were used to assign a CD4 or CD8 phenotype to each responding clone. The public sequencing data were trimmed at Q25 with fastp and processed into clonotypes with MiXCR by TCRdb, which kept only in-frame beta chains. Every distinct CDR3 protein forms one entry, paired with its most common genes and DNA. For this entry, the V and J calls and clone size follow TCRdb and not the study's own pipeline. This sample gives under 400,000 distinct CDR3 sequences in total; more than 20% of them show up just once. Of the sample, approximately 13% is held by the ten largest clones.

This receptor chain uses TRBV20-1 and TRBJ1-5, with 10 bases in between that match TRBD1. The sample taken for sequencing was PBMCs or a T cell subset sorted from them (not recorded which). This sequence was found in an adult woman who had mild COVID-19 (a few samples of this study predate the infection). The sample titles of this study are shuffled in the database, so cell type and time point are left out; the donor was told from shared clones. CDR3 reads: CSVRGGQGGQPQHF. In nucleotide form, the sequence is TGCAGTGTTAGGGGCGGACAGGGGGGTCAGCCCCAGCATTTT.